This T cell receptor beta chain was sequenced in a study of blood T cell repertoires in COVID-19. Study overall: Samples of COVID-19 (acute and convalescent) were obtained from the United States, Italy and Spain. Sources were T cells, B-cell-depleted T cells, or PBMCs; the material itself was cDNA or gDNA.

Using immunoSEQ multiplex PCR, the repertoire was profiled, and TCRdb retains in-frame clones only, with some absent. Among about 310,000 clones listed, approximately 88% were seen once. There are 17 residues in the CDR3. The trim removed 7 bases at V and 8 bases at J, leaving 22 bases unmatched. CDR1 is WNHNN, CDR2 SYGVQD, per germline (reference sequence). Which cohort a participant joined came from the clinical history participants gave. The chain carries TRBV10-1 and TRBJ1-2; 7 bases line up with TRBD1. The sample comprised PBMCs or T cells enriched from blood (not recorded which). This sequence originates from a woman aged 18-30 years who had recovered from COVID-19. The CDR3 nucleotides are TGCGCCAGCATTTCAGGACAGGCGACCCTATTAATTGGGGGCTACACCTTC. This sequence encodes CASISGQATLLIGGYTF.